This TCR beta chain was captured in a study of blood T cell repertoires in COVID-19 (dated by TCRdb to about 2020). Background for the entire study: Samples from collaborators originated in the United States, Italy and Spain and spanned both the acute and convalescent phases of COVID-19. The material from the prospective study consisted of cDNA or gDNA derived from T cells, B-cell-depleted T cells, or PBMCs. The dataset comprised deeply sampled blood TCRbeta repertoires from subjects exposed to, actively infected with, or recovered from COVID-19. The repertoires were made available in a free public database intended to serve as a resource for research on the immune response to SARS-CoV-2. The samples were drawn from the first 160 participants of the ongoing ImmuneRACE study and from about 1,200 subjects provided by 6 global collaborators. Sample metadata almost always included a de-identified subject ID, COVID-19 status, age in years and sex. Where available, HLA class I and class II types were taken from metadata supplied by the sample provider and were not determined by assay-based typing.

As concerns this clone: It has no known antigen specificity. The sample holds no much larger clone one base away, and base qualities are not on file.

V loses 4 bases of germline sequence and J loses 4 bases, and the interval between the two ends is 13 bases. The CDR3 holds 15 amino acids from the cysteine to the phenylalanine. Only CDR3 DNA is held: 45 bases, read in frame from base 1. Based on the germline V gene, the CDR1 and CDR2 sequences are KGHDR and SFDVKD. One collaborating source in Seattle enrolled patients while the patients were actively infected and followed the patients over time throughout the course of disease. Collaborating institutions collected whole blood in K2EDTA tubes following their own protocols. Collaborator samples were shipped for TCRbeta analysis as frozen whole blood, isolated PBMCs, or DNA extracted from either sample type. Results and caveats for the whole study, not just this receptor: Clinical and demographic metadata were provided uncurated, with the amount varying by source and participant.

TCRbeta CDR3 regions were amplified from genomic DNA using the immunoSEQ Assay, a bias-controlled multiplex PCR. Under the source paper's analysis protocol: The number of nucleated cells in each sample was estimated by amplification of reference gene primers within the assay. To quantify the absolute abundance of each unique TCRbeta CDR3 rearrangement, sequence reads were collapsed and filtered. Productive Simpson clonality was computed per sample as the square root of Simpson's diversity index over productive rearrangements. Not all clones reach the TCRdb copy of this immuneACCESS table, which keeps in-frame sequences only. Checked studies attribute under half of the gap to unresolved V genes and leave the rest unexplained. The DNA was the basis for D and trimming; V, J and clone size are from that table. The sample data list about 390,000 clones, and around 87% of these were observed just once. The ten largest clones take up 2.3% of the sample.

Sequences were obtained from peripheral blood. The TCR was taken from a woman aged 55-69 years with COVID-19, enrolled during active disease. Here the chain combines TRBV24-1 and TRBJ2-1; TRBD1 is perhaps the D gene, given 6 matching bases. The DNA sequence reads TGTGCCACCAGTGACAGGGGTTCCTATTACAATGAGCAGTTCTTC. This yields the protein CATSDRGSYYNEQFF.